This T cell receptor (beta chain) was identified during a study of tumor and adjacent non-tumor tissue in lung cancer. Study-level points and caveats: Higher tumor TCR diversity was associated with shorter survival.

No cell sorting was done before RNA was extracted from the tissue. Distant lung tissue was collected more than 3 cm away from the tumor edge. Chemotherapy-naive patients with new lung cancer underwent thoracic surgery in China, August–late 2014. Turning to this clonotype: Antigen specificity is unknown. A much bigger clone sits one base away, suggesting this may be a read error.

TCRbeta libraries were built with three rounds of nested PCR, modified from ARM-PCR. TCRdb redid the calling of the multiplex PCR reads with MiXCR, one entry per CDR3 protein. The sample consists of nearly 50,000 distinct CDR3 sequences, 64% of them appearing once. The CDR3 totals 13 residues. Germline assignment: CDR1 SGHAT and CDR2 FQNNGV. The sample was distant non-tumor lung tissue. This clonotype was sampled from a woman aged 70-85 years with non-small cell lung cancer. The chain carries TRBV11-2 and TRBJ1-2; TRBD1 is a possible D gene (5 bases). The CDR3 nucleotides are TGTTCCAGCAGCTTGGAGGGACCCTATGGCTACACCTTC. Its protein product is CSSSLEGPYGYTF.